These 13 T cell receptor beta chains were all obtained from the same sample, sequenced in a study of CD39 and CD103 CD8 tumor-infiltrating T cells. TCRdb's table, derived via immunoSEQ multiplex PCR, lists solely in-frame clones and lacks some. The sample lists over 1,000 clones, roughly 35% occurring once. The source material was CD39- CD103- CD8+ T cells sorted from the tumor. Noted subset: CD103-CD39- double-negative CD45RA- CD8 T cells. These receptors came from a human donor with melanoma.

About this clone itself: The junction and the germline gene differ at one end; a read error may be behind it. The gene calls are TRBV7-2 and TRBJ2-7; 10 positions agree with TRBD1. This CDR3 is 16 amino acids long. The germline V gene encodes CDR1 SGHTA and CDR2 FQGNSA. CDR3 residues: CASSHSGTGEVYEQYF. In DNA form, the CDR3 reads TGCGCCAGCAGCCACTCCGGGACAGGGGAGGTTTACGAGCAGTACTTC.

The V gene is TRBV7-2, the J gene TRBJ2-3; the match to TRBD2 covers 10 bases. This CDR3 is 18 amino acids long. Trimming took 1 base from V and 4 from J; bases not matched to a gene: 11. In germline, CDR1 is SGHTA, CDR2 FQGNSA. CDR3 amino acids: CASSLVLAGESNADTQYF. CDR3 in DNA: TGTGCCAGCAGCTTAGTTCTAGCGGGAGAATCGAACGCAGATACGCAGTATTTT.

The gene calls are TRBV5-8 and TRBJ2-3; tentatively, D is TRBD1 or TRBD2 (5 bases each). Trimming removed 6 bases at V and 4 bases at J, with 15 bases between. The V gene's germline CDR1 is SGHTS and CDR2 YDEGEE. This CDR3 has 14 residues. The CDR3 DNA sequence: TGTGCCAGCACTCTGGGGACCTTCGCAGATACGCAGTATTTT. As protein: CASTLGTFADTQYF. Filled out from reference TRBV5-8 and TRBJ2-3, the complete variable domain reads EAGVTQSPTHLIKTRGQQATLRCSPISGHTSVYWYQQALGLGLQFLLWYDEGEERNRGNFPPRFSGRQFPNYSSELNVNALELEDSALYLCASTLGTFADTQYFGPGTRLTVL.

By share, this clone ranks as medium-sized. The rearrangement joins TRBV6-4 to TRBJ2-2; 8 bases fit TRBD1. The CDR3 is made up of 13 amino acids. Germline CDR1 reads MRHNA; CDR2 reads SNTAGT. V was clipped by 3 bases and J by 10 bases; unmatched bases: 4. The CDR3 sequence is CASSDGQGSELFF. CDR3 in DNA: TGTGCCAGCAGTGATGGACAGGGCTCGGAGCTGTTTTTT.

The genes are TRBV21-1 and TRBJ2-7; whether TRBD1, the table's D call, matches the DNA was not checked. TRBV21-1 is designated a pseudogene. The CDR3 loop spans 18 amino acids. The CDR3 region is CASSKKRQGGPSLYEQYF. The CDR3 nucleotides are TGTGCCAGCAGCAAAAAAAGACAGGGTGGCCCCTCGCTATACGAGCAGTACTTC.

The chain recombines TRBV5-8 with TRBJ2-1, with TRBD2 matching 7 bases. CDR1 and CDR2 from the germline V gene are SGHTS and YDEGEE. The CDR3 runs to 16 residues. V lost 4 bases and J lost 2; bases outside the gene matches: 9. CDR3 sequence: CASSQAGLAAYNEQFF. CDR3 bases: TGTGCCAGCAGCCAAGCGGGTCTAGCGGCCTACAATGAGCAGTTCTTC.

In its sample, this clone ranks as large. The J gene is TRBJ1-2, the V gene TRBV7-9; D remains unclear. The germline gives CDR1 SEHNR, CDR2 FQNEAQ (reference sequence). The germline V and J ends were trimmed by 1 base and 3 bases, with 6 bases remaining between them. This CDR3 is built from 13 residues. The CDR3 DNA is TGTGCCAGCAGCTTAGAGGATGACTATGGCTACACCTTC. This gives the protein CASSLEDDYGYTF.

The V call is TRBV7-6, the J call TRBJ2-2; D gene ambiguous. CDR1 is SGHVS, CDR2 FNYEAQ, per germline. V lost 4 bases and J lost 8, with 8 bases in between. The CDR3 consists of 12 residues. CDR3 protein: CASSSSFGELFF. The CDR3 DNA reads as TGTGCCAGCAGCTCTAGTTTTGGGGAGCTGTTTTTT.

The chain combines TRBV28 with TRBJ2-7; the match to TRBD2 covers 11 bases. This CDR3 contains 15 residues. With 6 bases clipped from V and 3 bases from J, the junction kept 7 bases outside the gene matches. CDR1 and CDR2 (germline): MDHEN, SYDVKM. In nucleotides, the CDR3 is TGTGCCAGCAGGCTTGGACTAGCGGGCTACTACGAGCAGTACTTC. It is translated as CASRLGLAGYYEQYF.

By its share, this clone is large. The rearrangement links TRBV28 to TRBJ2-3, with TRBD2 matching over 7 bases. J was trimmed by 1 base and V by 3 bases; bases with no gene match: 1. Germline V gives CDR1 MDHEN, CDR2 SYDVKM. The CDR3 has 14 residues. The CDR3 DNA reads TGTGCCAGCAGTTTTCTAGCGGGCACAGATACGCAGTATTTT. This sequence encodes CASSFLAGTDTQYF. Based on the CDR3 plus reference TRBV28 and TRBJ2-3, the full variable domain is DVKVTQSSRYLVKRTGEKVFLECVQDMDHENMFWYRQDPGLGLRLIYFSYDVKMKEKGDIPEGYSVSREKKERFSLILESASTNQTSMYLCASSFLAGTDTQYFGPGTRLTVL.

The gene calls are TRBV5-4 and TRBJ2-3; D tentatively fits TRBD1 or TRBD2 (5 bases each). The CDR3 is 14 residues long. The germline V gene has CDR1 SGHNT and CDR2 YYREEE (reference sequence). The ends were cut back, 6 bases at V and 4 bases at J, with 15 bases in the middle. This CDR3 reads CASTLGTFADTQYF. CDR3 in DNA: TGTGCCAGCACTCTGGGGACCTTCGCAGATACGCAGTATTTT.

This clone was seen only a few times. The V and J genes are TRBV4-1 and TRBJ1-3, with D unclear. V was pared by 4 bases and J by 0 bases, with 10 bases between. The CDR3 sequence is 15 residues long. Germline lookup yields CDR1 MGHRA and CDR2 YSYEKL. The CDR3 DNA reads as TGCGCCAGCAGCCCTCTTGGGCCCTCTGGAAACACCATATATTTT. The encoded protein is CASSPLGPSGNTIYF.

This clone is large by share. CDR3 in amino acids: CASSALLGAAETQYF. In nucleotides, the CDR3 is TGTGCCAGCAGTGCCCTACTAGGGGCCGCGGAGACCCAGTACTTC. V is TRBV27 and J is TRBJ2-5; TRBD1 or TRBD2 may be the D gene (5 bases each). This CDR3 is 15 amino acids long. In germline, CDR1 is MNHEY, CDR2 SMNVEV (reference sequence). V lost 5 bases to trimming and J lost 5 bases, with 18 bases between them.